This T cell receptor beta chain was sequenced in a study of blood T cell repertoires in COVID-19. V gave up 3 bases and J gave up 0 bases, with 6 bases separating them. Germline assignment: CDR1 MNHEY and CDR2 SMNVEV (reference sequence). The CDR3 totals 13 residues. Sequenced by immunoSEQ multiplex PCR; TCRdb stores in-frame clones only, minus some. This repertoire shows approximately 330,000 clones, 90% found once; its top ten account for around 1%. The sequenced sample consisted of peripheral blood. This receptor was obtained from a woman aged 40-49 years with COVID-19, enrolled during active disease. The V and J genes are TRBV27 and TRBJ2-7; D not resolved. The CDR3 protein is CASSFTFSYEQYF. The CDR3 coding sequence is TGTGCCAGCAGTTTTACTTTCTCCTACGAGCAGTACTTC.